What follows describes a single TCR beta chain. This entry comes from a study of blood T cell repertoires in COVID-19. In the study overall: Specimens from acute and convalescent COVID-19 originated in the United States, Italy and Spain. Nucleic acid was either cDNA or gDNA, and it came from T cells, B-cell-depleted T cells, or PBMCs.

Germline lookup yields CDR1 MNHEY and CDR2 SMNVEV (reference sequence). V was shortened by 2 bases and J by 0 bases, with 7 bases between the two germline ends. The CDR3 is 14 residues long. Source study methods: Amplification of reference gene primers was used by the study to estimate nucleated cell counts. Clones were sequenced by immunoSEQ multiplex PCR, and TCRdb holds only the in-frame ones, with some missing. V and J calls and clone size are as listed in that table; D and trimming were resolved from the DNA. The sample gives tens of thousands of clones, 84% of which show up once; 13% to 15% is in the top ten.

The source of this sequence is a man aged 45 to 65 with active or convalescent COVID-19. The sample taken for sequencing was peripheral blood. The gene calls are TRBV27 and TRBJ1-1, with D possibly TRBD1 on 5 matching bases. CDR3 DNA sequence: TGTGCCAGCAGTTTAACAGGAGTGAACACTGAAGCTTTCTTT. It encodes CASSLTGVNTEAFF.